This TCR beta chain is from a study of blood T cell repertoires in COVID-19. About the research overall: The samples span acute and convalescent COVID-19 from the United States, Italy and Spain. PBMCs, B-cell-depleted T cells, or T cells provided the cDNA or gDNA that made up the material.

Germline loops: CDR1 MDHEN, CDR2 SYDVKM. With V trimmed by 5 bases and J by 6 bases, 10 bases remained unmatched. The CDR3 spans 16 residues. Using immunoSEQ multiplex PCR, the repertoire was profiled, and TCRdb retains in-frame clones only, with some absent. The sample carries under 130,000 clones, about 92% recorded once. The receptor comes from a woman older than 75 in a cohort sampled during active COVID-19. Sequencing input: peripheral blood. The V gene is TRBV28, the J gene TRBJ1-5; 10 nucleotides line up with TRBD1. The CDR3 DNA reads as TGTGCCAGCAGTCCCCACGACAGGGGGCGAAGTCAGCCCCAGCATTTT. Its translation is CASSPHDRGRSQPQHF.